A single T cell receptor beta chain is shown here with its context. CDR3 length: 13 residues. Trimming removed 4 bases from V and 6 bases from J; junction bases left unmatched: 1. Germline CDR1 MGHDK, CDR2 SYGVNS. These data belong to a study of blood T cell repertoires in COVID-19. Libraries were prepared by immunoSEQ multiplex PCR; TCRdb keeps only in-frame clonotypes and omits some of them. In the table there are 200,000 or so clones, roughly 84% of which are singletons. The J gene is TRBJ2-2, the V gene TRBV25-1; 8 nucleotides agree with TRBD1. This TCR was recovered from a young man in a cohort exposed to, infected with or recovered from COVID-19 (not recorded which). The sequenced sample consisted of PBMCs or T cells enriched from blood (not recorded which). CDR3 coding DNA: TGTGCCAGCAGTGTGACAGGGGCCGGGGAGCTGTTTTTT. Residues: CASSVTGAGELFF.